Presented here are 28 T cell receptor beta chains from one specimen sequenced in a study of cytomegalovirus exposure and HLA in healthy donors. It was with 60 Vbeta and 13 Jbeta primers that the PCR ran. Measured with immunoSEQ multiplex PCR; TCRdb has only the in-frame clones, and not every one. This table has about 160,000 clones, more than 70% appearing once. The sample taken for sequencing was PBMCs. These receptors were collected from a male donor in good health and CMV-seropositive.

The chain carries TRBV29-1 and TRBJ2-1; D is unresolved. CDR3 length equals 12 residues. Germline V CDR1 and CDR2: SQVTM, ANQGSEA. V lost 7 bases and J lost 2, with 9 bases in between. CDR3 sequence: CSGRLAYNEQFF. The CDR3 DNA reads as TGCAGCGGTCGGTTAGCCTACAATGAGCAGTTCTTC.

The genes are TRBV9 and TRBJ2-7; weak D call: TRBD1 (6 bases). Germline V gene data show CDR1 as SGDLS and CDR2 as YYNGEE. CDR3 size: 12 residues. The ends were cut back, 4 bases at V and 5 bases at J, with 10 bases in the middle. CDR3 sequence: CASSHDRNEQYF. CDR3 coding DNA: TGTGCCAGCAGCCACGACAGGAACGAGCAGTACTTC.

CDR3 loop: CAWSLRPGDSPLHF. In DNA, the CDR3 is TGTGCCTGGAGTCTGAGGCCCGGAGATTCACCCCTCCACTTT. This chain uses TRBV30 with TRBJ1-6, with D hard to call. In germline, CDR1 is GTSNPN, CDR2 SVGIG (reference sequence). The V gene lost 2 bases and the J gene lost 8 bases, with 13 bases spanning the gap. This CDR3 spans 14 amino acids.

This chain joins TRBV7-2 and TRBJ2-7, with TRBD2 matching 9 bases. The CDR3 has 15 amino acids. V lost 5 bases, J lost 5 bases, and 10 bases stayed unmatched. Germline V gene data show CDR1 as SGHTA and CDR2 as FQGNSA. The CDR3 DNA follows: TGTGCCAGCAGCCCCCGGGGCGGGAGGGCCAACGAGCAGTACTTC. Residues: CASSPRGGRANEQYF.

This clone was counted once. V usage is TRBV19 and J usage is TRBJ2-7, with 14 bases fitting TRBD2. The junction had 2 bases not matched to a gene; V was cut back by 5 bases and J by 5 bases. CDR1 LNHDA and CDR2 SQIVND come from the germline V gene (reference sequence). This CDR3 spans 14 amino acids. In nucleotides, the CDR3 is TGTGCCAGTAGTGGGACTAGCGGGAGACACGAGCAGTACTTC. Protein sequence: CASSGTSGRHEQYF.

The rearrangement uses TRBV11-3 and TRBJ2-7; TRBD1 matches at 11 bases. Per germline, CDR1 SGHNT and CDR2 YENEEA. J lost 5 bases, V lost 5 bases, and 11 bases had no gene match. The CDR3 is made up of 16 amino acids. CDR3 sequence reads: CASSARPGTGGHEQYF. The CDR3 coding sequence is TGTGCCAGCAGCGCTAGGCCCGGGACAGGGGGACACGAGCAGTACTTC.

The gene calls are TRBV27 and TRBJ1-2; unclear D gene. Trimming took 3 bases from V and 6 from J, leaving 11 bases between them. The CDR3 extends over 13 amino acids. CDR1 and CDR2 from the germline V gene are MNHEY and SMNVEV (reference sequence). The DNA for the CDR3 is TGTGCCAGCAGTTTTGGGAGTTTAGATGGCTACACCTTC. Translated, it gives CASSFGSLDGYTF.

The chain recombines TRBV29-1 with TRBJ2-1; D might be TRBD2 (6 bases). The CDR3 spans 17 residues. V lost 1 base to trimming and J lost 3 bases, with 19 bases between them. CDR1 and CDR2 (germline): SQVTM, ANQGSEA. The CDR3 DNA reads TGCAGCGTTGAAGGTCTACCGGGACTGGGAATCTACAATGAGCAGTTCTTC. Amino acid sequence: CSVEGLPGLGIYNEQFF.

The V and J genes are TRBV11-3 and TRBJ2-3; 7 nucleotides line up with TRBD1. The V gene end was trimmed by 5 bases and the J gene end by 4 bases; junction bases not matched to a gene: 9. CDR1 is SGHNT, CDR2 YENEEA, per germline. The length of the CDR3 is 15 residues. As DNA, the CDR3 is TGTGCCAGCAGCCCGGAACAGGGGATTGCAGATACGCAGTATTTT. It specifies CASSPEQGIADTQYF.

Only one count was recorded for this clone. V gene TRBV9 combines with J gene TRBJ2-1, with D possibly TRBD2 on 7 matching bases. The germline V gene has CDR1 SGDLS and CDR2 YYNGEE. The V end lost 2 bases, the J end lost 0 bases, and 12 bases lay between the germline ends. The CDR3 extends over 16 amino acids. CDR3: CASSVTGGSSYNEQFF. The CDR3 DNA is TGTGCCAGCAGCGTCACGGGGGGCAGCTCCTACAATGAGCAGTTCTTC.

The chain has TRBV6-5 and TRBJ1-4; the D is unclear. The V end was cut by 6 bases, the J end by 0 bases, with 8 bases between. The CDR3 has 14 residues. CDR1 and CDR2 from the germline V gene are MNHEY and SVGAGI. CDR3 nucleotide sequence: TGTGCCAGCAGCCGAACTCCAACTAATGAAAAACTGTTTTTT. This translates into CASSRTPTNEKLFF.

The chain carries TRBV7-6 and TRBJ2-3, with D maybe TRBD2 (6 bases). In germline, CDR1 is SGHVS, CDR2 FNYEAQ. CDR3 length: 15 amino acids. Between the trimmed V and J ends, which lost 10 bases and 4 bases, there was a span of 21 bases. The CDR3 coding sequence is TGTGCCACCTTCGGTGGGGAGGAGTTGGCAGATACGCAGTATTTT. Translated: CATFGGEELADTQYF. The complete variable domain, with remaining parts taken from reference TRBV7-6 and TRBJ2-3, reads GAGVSQSPRYKVTKRGQDVALRCDPISGHVSLYWYRQALGQGPEFLTYFNYEAQQDKSGLPNDRFSAERPEGSISTLTIQRTEQRDSAMYRCATFGGEELADTQYFGPGTRLTVL.

The CDR3 loop reads CASSLFGVQEETQYF. CDR3 nucleotide sequence: TGCGCCAGCAGCTTGTTCGGAGTACAAGAAGAGACCCAGTACTTC. The genes are TRBV5-1 and TRBJ2-5; D gene unclear. V dropped 1 base and J dropped 3 bases, with 13 bases sitting between them. The CDR3 totals 15 residues. Germline V CDR1 and CDR2: SGHRS, YFSETQ.

The chain combines TRBV13 with TRBJ2-7; 10 positions agree with TRBD1. This CDR3 region has 14 residues. With V trimmed by 5 bases and J by 2 bases, 3 bases remained unmatched. In germline, CDR1 is PRHDT, CDR2 FYEKMQ (reference sequence). CDR3 nucleotides: TGTGCCAGCAGCCCCGGACAGGGGGCCTACGAGCAGTACTTC. This translates into CASSPGQGAYEQYF.

This chain links TRBV2 with TRBJ1-4, with a possible D match to TRBD1 (5 bases). Per the germline V gene, CDR1 is SNHLY and CDR2 is FYNNEI. The V end was cut by 11 bases, the J end by 5 bases, with 12 bases between. The CDR3 contains 12 residues. CDR3 coding DNA: TGTGCCTTGGGGCAGGGAAATGAAAAACTGTTTTTT. Amino acids: CALGQGNEKLFF.

This clone was seen just once. The chain employs TRBV11-3 and TRBJ2-2; 8 bases line up with TRBD1. V gave up 0 bases and J gave up 7 bases; unmatched junction bases: 7. The length of the CDR3 is 16 residues. Germline-derived CDR1 and CDR2 are SGHNT and YENEEA. CDR3 region: CASSLETGEEDGELFF. DNA for the CDR3: TGTGCCAGCAGCTTAGAGACAGGGGAAGAGGACGGGGAGCTGTTTTTT.

The chain links TRBV30 to TRBJ1-1, with no clear D. V was cut by 3 bases and J by 2 bases, with 7 bases left in between. CDR3 length equals 12 residues. Germline CDR1 and CDR2: GTSNPN and SVGIG (reference sequence). This chain's CDR3 is CAWSPVNTEAFF. The CDR3 DNA reads as TGTGCCTGGAGCCCGGTAAACACTGAAGCTTTCTTT.

The gene calls are TRBV9 and TRBJ2-7; D remains unclear. The germline gives CDR1 SGDLS, CDR2 YYNGEE. Trimming removed 3 bases at V and 0 bases at J, with 4 bases between. The CDR3 totals 12 residues. CDR3 in DNA: TGTGCCAGCAGCGCCAGCTCCTACGAGCAGTACTTC. Its translation is CASSASSYEQYF. The full variable domain, rest sourced from reference TRBV9 and TRBJ2-7, is DSGVTQTPKHLITATGQRVTLRCSPRSGDLSVYWYQQSLDQGLQFLIQYYNGEERAKGNILERFSAQQFPDLHSELNLSSLELGDSALYFCASSASSYEQYFGPGTRLTVT.

The gene calls are TRBV6-6 and TRBJ2-7, with 7 bases identical to TRBD1. The junction had 3 bases not matched to a gene; V was cut back by 5 bases and J by 2 bases. The CDR3 is 13 amino acids. The V gene's germline CDR1 is MNHNY and CDR2 SVGAGI (reference sequence). The CDR3 DNA reads TGTGCCAGCAGTGACAGGGTTACCTACGAGCAGTACTTC. This translates into CASSDRVTYEQYF.

This clone was observed a few times. The rearrangement uses TRBV2 and TRBJ2-5; no clear D. CDR1 is SNHLY and CDR2 is FYNNEI in the germline V gene. The length of the CDR3 is 14 residues. V was cut by 0 bases and J by 3 bases, with 8 bases left in between. DNA of the CDR3: TGTGCCAGCAGTGAAGCGCAGGTGAAAGAGACCCAGTACTTC. Encoded protein: CASSEAQVKETQYF.

The CDR3, as DNA: TGTGCCAGCAGTGAGCGGACTAGCGGGAGGGATGGGGAGCAGTTCTTC. Protein: CASSERTSGRDGEQFF. The chain has TRBV25-1 and TRBJ2-1; 15 bases are a match to TRBD2. The CDR3 spans 16 residues. Germline trimming cut 3 bases from V and 10 bases from J; bases unmatched to any gene: 7. Germline V CDR1 and CDR2: MGHDK, SYGVNS.

The J gene is TRBJ2-1, the V gene TRBV7-9; TRBD2 matches at 8 bases. Germline assignment: CDR1 SEHNR and CDR2 FQNEAQ (reference sequence). V gave up 0 bases and J gave up 8 bases; unmatched junction bases: 9. CDR3 size: 16 residues. CDR3: CASSLATSGLGYEQFF. The CDR3 DNA sequence: TGTGCCAGCAGCTTAGCAACTAGCGGATTGGGCTATGAGCAGTTCTTC.

A single count supports this clone. V is TRBV14 and J is TRBJ1-4, with D possibly matching TRBD1 (5 bases). The ends were cut back, 2 bases at V and 7 bases at J, with 14 bases in the middle. Germline V CDR1 and CDR2: SGHDN, FVKESK. The CDR3 length is 15 residues. CDR3 nucleotide sequence: TGTGCCAGCAGCCAACGCGGGACCGCTTCTGAAAAACTGTTTTTT. This codes for CASSQRGTASEKLFF.

V is TRBV2 and J is TRBJ2-7; 12 bases align to TRBD1. The V and J ends lost 7 bases and 5 bases, in that order; junction bases with no gene match: 3. This CDR3 has 13 residues. Germline assignment: CDR1 SNHLY and CDR2 FYNNEI. CDR3 bases: TGTGCCAGCAAGGGGACAGGGGGCAACGAGCAGTACTTC. It codes for CASKGTGGNEQYF.

V is TRBV28 and J is TRBJ2-1; D uncertain. Trimming removed 2 bases at V and 7 bases at J, with 6 bases between. Germline lookup yields CDR1 MDHEN and CDR2 SYDVKM. There are 12 residues in the CDR3. CDR3 sequence: CASSLVRNEQFF. In DNA form, the CDR3 reads TGTGCCAGCAGTTTAGTTCGGAATGAGCAGTTCTTC.

This clone has only a few counts. The rearrangement joins TRBV5-1 to TRBJ2-7, with TRBD2 identical over 7 bases. The CDR3 totals 16 residues. CDR1 and CDR2 from the germline V gene are SGHRS and YFSETQ. Germline trimming cut 4 bases from V and 5 bases from J; bases unmatched to any gene: 15. The CDR3 nucleotides read TGCGCCAGCAGCCCTACAGCTGGCGCGGGAGCCCACGAGCAGTACTTC. This gives the protein CASSPTAGAGAHEQYF.

V is TRBV7-9 and J is TRBJ2-2, with 14 nucleotides matching TRBD2. There are 17 residues in the CDR3. The V and J ends lost 6 bases and 0 bases, in that order; junction bases with no gene match: 3. The V gene's germline CDR1 is SEHNR and CDR2 FQNEAQ (reference sequence). This CDR3 is CASRGTSGSSNTGELFF. As DNA, the CDR3 is TGTGCCAGCAGAGGGACTAGCGGGAGTTCGAACACCGGGGAGCTGTTTTTT.

The V and J genes are TRBV23-1 and TRBJ1-1, with a tentative D call TRBD1 (6 bases). TRBV23-1 is an ORF; its function is uncertain. Deletions cut 6 bases from V and 4 bases from J, with 21 bases between. This CDR3 has 16 amino acids. This CDR3 reads CASRETGQVFLTEAFF. CDR3 coding DNA: TGCGCCAGCAGGGAAACAGGGCAGGTTTTTCTCACTGAAGCTTTCTTT.